This is a list of T cell receptor beta chains from one sample in a study of blood T cell repertoires in COVID-19. Measured with immunoSEQ multiplex PCR; TCRdb has only the in-frame clones, and not every one. The sample lists 200,000 to 300,000 clones; approximately 86% were seen once. The material sequenced was peripheral blood. These receptors originate from a man aged 60 to 69 who had recovered from COVID-19. CDR3s leave out the opening cysteine and the closing phenylalanine or tryptophan. Not every row has a clone size; where given, it reads once, few, many or a size class.

V gene	clone size	J gene	CDR3 protein
TRBV5-4	-	TRBJ1-1	ASSFYGGGREAF
TRBV10-3	once	TRBJ2-7	AISESGRQGEY
TRBV4-1	-	TRBJ2-7	ASSQAGQGPSYEQY
TRBV6-5	-	TRBJ1-5	ASSRQGDSNQPQH
TRBV6-6	-	TRBJ1-6	ASTPPRDRVLSPLH
TRBV18	once	TRBJ2-1	ASSPQGYNEQF
TRBV24-1	once	TRBJ2-1	ATSDSRESYNEQF
TRBV11-2	-	TRBJ2-7	ASSPNWGRSYEQY
TRBV7-2	-	TRBJ2-2	ASSFFRGNGELF
TRBV13	-	TRBJ1-1	ASSTRGWTEAF
TRBV28	-	TRBJ2-2	ASKVAGLAGGPGTGELF
TRBV6-5	-	TRBJ2-1	ASRSLAEYNEQF
TRBV7-9	-	TRBJ2-1	ASSTGQGRQF
TRBV9	-	TRBJ2-7	ASSAGFQLSYEQY